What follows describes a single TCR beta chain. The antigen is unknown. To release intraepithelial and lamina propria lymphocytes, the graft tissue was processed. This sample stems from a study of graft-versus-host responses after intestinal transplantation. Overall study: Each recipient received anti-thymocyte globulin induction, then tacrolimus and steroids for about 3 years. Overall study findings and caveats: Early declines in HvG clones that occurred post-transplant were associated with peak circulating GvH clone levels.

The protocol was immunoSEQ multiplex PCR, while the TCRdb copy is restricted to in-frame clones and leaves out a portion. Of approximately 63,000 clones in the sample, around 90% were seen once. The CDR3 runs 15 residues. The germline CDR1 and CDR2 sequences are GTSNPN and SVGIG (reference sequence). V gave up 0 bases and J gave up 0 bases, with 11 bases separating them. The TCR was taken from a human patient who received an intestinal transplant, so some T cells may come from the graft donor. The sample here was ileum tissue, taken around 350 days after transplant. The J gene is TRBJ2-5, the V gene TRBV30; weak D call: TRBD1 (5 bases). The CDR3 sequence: CAWSVRLGDQETQYF. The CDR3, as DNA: TGTGCCTGGAGTGTACGCCTAGGGGACCAAGAGACCCAGTACTTC.